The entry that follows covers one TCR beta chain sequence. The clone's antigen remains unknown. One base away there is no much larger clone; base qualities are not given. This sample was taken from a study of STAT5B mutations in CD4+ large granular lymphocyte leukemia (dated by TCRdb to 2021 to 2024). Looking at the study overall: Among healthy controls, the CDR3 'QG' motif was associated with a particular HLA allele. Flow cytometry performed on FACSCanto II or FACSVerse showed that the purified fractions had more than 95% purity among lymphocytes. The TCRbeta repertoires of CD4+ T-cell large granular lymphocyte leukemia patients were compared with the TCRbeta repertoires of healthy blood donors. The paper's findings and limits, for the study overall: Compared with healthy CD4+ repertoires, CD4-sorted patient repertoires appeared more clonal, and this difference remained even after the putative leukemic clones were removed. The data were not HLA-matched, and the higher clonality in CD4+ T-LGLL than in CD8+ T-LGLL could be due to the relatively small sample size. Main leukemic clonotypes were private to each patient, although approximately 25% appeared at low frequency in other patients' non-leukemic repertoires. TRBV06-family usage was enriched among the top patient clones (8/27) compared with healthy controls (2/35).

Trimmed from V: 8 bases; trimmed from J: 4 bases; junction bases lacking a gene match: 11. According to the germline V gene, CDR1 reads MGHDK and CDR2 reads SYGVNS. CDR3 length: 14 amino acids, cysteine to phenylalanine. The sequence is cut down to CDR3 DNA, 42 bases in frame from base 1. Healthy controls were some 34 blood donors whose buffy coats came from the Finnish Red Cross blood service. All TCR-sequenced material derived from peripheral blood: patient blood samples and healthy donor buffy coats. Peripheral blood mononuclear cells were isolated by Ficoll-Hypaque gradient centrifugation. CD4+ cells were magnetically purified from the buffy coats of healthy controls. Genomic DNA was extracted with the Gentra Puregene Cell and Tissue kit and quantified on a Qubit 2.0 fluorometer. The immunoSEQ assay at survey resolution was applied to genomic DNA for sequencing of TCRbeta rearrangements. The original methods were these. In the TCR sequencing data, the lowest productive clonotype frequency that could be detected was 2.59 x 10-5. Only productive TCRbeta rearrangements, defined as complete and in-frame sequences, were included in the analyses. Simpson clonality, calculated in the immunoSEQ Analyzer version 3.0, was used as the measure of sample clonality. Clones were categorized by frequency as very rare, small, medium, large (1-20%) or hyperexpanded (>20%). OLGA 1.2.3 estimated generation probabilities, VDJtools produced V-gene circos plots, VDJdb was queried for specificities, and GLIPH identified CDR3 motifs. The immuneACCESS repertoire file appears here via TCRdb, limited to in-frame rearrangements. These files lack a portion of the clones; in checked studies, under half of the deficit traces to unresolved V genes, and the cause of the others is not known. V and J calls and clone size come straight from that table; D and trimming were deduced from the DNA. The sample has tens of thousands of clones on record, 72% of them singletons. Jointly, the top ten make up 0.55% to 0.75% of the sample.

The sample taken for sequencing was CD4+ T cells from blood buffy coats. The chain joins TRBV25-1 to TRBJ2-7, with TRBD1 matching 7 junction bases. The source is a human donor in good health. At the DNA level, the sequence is TGTGCCAGCTCCCGACAGGGTAGGAGGTACGAGCAGTACTTC. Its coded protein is CASSRQGRRYEQYF.